This TCR beta chain was obtained from a study of T cells in Graves' hyperthyroidism and ophthalmopathy. Amplification yielded TCR beta CDR3 regions, with RNA transcripts as the source. In the first-round RT-PCR of the TCR CDR3, the HTBI primer set was used. MiXCR was run by TCRdb on the multiplex PCR reads, yielding one entry per CDR3 protein. Here the sample spans around 400,000 distinct CDR3 sequences, over 12% being singletons. This clonotype was picked up many times. The TCR sequence derives from a woman aged 55-70 years with Graves' ophthalmopathy. Sequenced: blood.

The CDR3 region has the DNA TGTGCCAGCAAAACTAGCCGAAGCACAGATACGCAGTATTTT. Translation: CASKTSRSTDTQYF. The J gene is TRBJ2-3, the V gene TRBV3-1, with D perhaps TRBD2 (6 bases). CDR3 length equals 14 residues. Germline loops: CDR1 LGHDT, CDR2 YNNKEL (reference sequence). V was trimmed by 7 bases and J by 0 bases, leaving 11 bases between them.